These 16 T cell receptor beta chains originate from one sample sequenced in a study of blood T cell repertoires in COVID-19. TCRdb keeps only in-frame clones here, not all; method: immunoSEQ multiplex PCR. The sample consists of some 490,000 clones, around 85% of them appearing once. The sequenced material came from PBMCs or T cells enriched from blood (not recorded which). All receptors come from a woman aged 60-75 years who had recovered from COVID-19.

The V and J genes are TRBV24-1 and TRBJ1-5; 7 bases agree with TRBD1. Germline trimming cut 4 bases from V and 4 bases from J; bases unmatched to any gene: 9. This CDR3 is 16 amino acids long. The germline V gene encodes CDR1 KGHDR and CDR2 SFDVKD. CDR3 in DNA: TGTGCCACCAGTGACCGGACAGGTGAAAAAAATCAGCCCCAGCATTTT. Protein: CATSDRTGEKNQPQHF.

The rearrangement uses TRBV4-1 and TRBJ2-2, with D perhaps TRBD2 (5 bases). The CDR3 runs to 15 residues. CDR1 and CDR2 from the germline V gene are MGHRA and YSYEKL. The germline V and J ends were trimmed by 6 bases and 2 bases, with 13 bases remaining between them. CDR3 DNA sequence: TGCGCCAGCAGTCAGCGGCTAACCAACACCGGGGAGCTGTTTTTT. It codes for CASSQRLTNTGELFF.

The V call is TRBV10-3, the J call TRBJ1-2; D remains unclear. The CDR3 length is 14 residues. Per the germline V gene, CDR1 is ENHRY and CDR2 is SYGVKD. V was pared by 4 bases and J by 2 bases, with 11 bases between. CDR3 in amino acids: CAISGHVVNYGYTF. DNA for the CDR3: TGTGCCATCAGTGGACACGTGGTGAACTATGGCTACACCTTC.

CDR3 sequence: CASSYSRTNQPQHF. The CDR3 DNA sequence: TGTGCCAGCAGTTACTCCAGGACTAATCAGCCCCAGCATTTT. The rearrangement joins TRBV6-5 to TRBJ1-5; D not resolved. The V end was cut by 0 bases, the J end by 4 bases, with 7 bases between. The CDR3 consists of 14 residues. The germline V gene has CDR1 MNHEY and CDR2 SVGAGI.

DNA of the CDR3: TGTGCCAGTAGTATGTCTGCGGGGGGGCATGAGCAGTTCTTC. Translating gives CASSMSAGGHEQFF. The chain uses TRBV19 and TRBJ2-1; 9 nucleotides agree with TRBD2. Germline V CDR1 and CDR2: LNHDA, SQIVND (reference sequence). The CDR3 has 14 residues. Trimming cost V 3 bases and J 8 bases; bases outside gene matches: 5.

The V call is TRBV27, the J call TRBJ1-6; TRBD1 is a possible D gene (5 bases). Deletions cut 2 bases from V and 2 bases from J, with 10 bases between. CDR3 length: 16 residues. The germline V gene has CDR1 MNHEY and CDR2 SMNVEV (reference sequence). The DNA for the CDR3 is TGTGCCAGCAGTTTAAAGGGGAACGCCTATAATTCACCCCTCCACTTT. Encoded protein: CASSLKGNAYNSPLHF.

This sequence joins TRBV25-1 and TRBJ1-2; 7 nucleotides agree with TRBD1. CDR3 length equals 13 residues. The ends lost 6 bases at V and 4 bases at J; junction bases unmatched: 5. Per germline, CDR1 MGHDK and CDR2 SYGVNS. The CDR3 loop reads CASRRGQSYGYTF. The DNA of the CDR3 is TGTGCCAGCAGGAGGGGACAGAGCTATGGCTACACCTTC.

The V gene is TRBV7-2, the J gene TRBJ1-3; no reliable D call. V shed 4 bases and J shed 2 bases, with 12 bases lying between them. The germline V gene encodes CDR1 SGHTA and CDR2 FQGNSA. The CDR3 totals 15 residues. The CDR3 sequence is CASSSRPGAGNTIYF. DNA for the CDR3: TGTGCCAGCAGCTCACGCCCGGGAGCTGGAAACACCATATATTTT.

The CDR3, as DNA: TGCGCCAGCAGCCGGGACAGGGCGTCCAACACTGAAGCTTTCTTT. Translating gives CASSRDRASNTEAFF. The rearrangement links TRBV5-1 to TRBJ1-1; 9 nucleotides line up with TRBD1. CDR1 is SGHRS and CDR2 is YFSETQ in the germline V gene. This CDR3 is 15 amino acids long. J gave up 2 bases and V 4 bases, and 6 bases lay outside the gene matches.

This clone was detected once. The chain joins TRBV19 to TRBJ2-1; D call uncertain. This CDR3 is 12 amino acids long. V was pared by 2 bases and J by 9 bases, with 8 bases between. CDR1 and CDR2 from the germline V gene are LNHDA and SQIVND (reference sequence). This CDR3 is CASSILPGEQFF. In DNA form, the CDR3 reads TGTGCCAGTAGTATACTTCCCGGTGAGCAGTTCTTC.

The chain is built from TRBV11-2 and TRBJ1-6; D is unresolved. V was clipped by 0 bases and J by 7 bases, with 25 bases between them. CDR1 SGHAT and CDR2 FQNNGV come from the germline V gene. The CDR3 spans 20 residues. CDR3 sequence (DNA): TGTGCCAGCAGCTTAGATGTTCCGGCAAATCCCTCCTTGCGGAATTCACCCCTCCACTTT. As protein: CASSLDVPANPSLRNSPLHF.

This chain connects TRBV5-1 to TRBJ1-4, with D hard to call. Germline V gene lookup returns CDR1 SGHRS and CDR2 YFSETQ. Trimming pared 0 bases from V and 7 bases from J, leaving 10 bases between. The CDR3 sequence is 14 residues long. CDR3 sequence (DNA): TGCGCCAGCAGCTTGGACCATACGGGTGAAAAACTGTTTTTT. Its translation is CASSLDHTGEKLFF.

The rearrangement uses TRBV4-2 and TRBJ1-4, with D maybe TRBD1 (6 bases). Germline V CDR1 and CDR2: LGHNA, YNFKEQ. The CDR3 runs 16 residues. V lost 0 bases to trimming and J lost 4 bases, with 12 bases between them. CDR3 bases: TGTGCCAGCAGCCAAGATTTGGGCAGGGGTAATGAAAAACTGTTTTTT. Encoded protein: CASSQDLGRGNEKLFF.

This rearrangement joins TRBV7-5 to TRBJ1-5. TRBV7-5 is a pseudogene. The CDR3 is 17 amino acids. CDR3 DNA: TGTGCCAGAAGCTACCCCGGAGCCACGTCTCATAATCAGCCCCAGCATTTT. Translating it yields CARSYPGATSHNQPQHF.

The V gene is TRBV19, the J gene TRBJ1-1; D may be TRBD1 (5 bases). The CDR3 length is 15 residues. Germline loops: CDR1 LNHDA, CDR2 SQIVND (reference sequence). Trimming cost V 2 bases and J 1 base, with 11 bases left between them. CDR3 sequence: CASSIQGRRNTEAFF. CDR3 nucleotide sequence: TGTGCCAGTAGTATACAGGGCCGCAGGAACACTGAAGCTTTCTTT.

A single count supports this clone. The junction departs from germline at one end; a sequencing error may be responsible. The V gene is TRBV3-1 (or the pseudogene TRBV3-2), the J gene TRBJ2-1; 9 nucleotides match TRBD2. Germline V gene sequence: CDR1 LGHDT, CDR2 YNNKEL (reference sequence). The CDR3 runs to 19 residues. The CDR3 here is CASSQEFGVGTSSHNEQFF. The CDR3 nucleotides are TGTGCCAGCAGCCAAGAATTTGGGGTAGGGACTAGCTCCCACAATGAGCAGTTCTTC.